The rows below give T cell receptor beta chains drawn from one sample of a study of blood T cell repertoires in COVID-19. Clones were sequenced by immunoSEQ multiplex PCR, and TCRdb holds only the in-frame ones, with some missing. The sample yields roughly 150,000 clones, around 84% seen once. The sample was PBMCs or T cells enriched from blood (not recorded which). These receptors were taken from a man aged 50-60 years who had recovered from COVID-19. Each CDR3 is given with its conserved first and last residue. A D gene is named only where the DNA matches it firmly.

d_call | j_call | v_call | cdr3_aa | cdr3_nt
- | TRBJ2-2 | TRBV3-1/TRBV3-2 | CASSGQFLNTGELFF | TGTGCCAGCAGCGGACAGTTTTTGAACACCGGGGAGCTGTTTTTT
- | TRBJ2-5 | TRBV4-2 | CASSQDPNNGETQYF | TGTGCCAGCAGCCAAGACCCCAACAATGGAGAGACCCAGTACTTC
- | TRBJ1-3 | TRBV5-1 | CASSLNTVSGNTIYF | TGCGCCAGCAGCTTAAATACAGTCTCTGGAAACACCATATATTTT
- | TRBJ1-6 | TRBV19 | CASSVEARIYNSPLHF | TGTGCCAGTAGTGTCGAAGCCAGGATCTATAATTCACCCCTCCACTTT
- | TRBJ1-1 | TRBV2 | CASSVEGVGTEAFF | TGTGCCAGCAGTGTGGAAGGGGTTGGCACTGAAGCTTTCTTT
- | TRBJ1-4 | TRBV3-1/TRBV3-2 | CASRARGLSNEKLFF | TGTGCCAGCAGAGCGAGGGGGTTGTCTAATGAAAAACTGTTTTTT
TRBD1 | TRBJ1-1 | TRBV5-1 | CASSYGQGSFQNTEAFF | TGCGCCAGCAGCTATGGACAGGGGAGTTTCCAGAACACTGAAGCTTTCTTT
TRBD1 | TRBJ2-7 | TRBV19 | CASWDRVIDEQYF | TGTGCCTCTTGGGACAGGGTCATCGACGAGCAGTACTTC
- | TRBJ2-1 | TRBV27 | CASSLFPGDNNEQFF | TGTGCCAGCAGTTTATTCCCCGGGGACAACAATGAGCAGTTCTTC
TRBD1 | TRBJ2-5 | TRBV5-8 | CASSRIPGTGGAETQYF | TGTGCCAGCAGCCGTATACCCGGGACAGGGGGCGCAGAGACCCAGTACTTC
TRBD1 | TRBJ1-4 | TRBV7-9 | CASSLSRGRDEKLFF | TGTGCCAGCAGCTTAAGCAGGGGGCGAGATGAAAAACTGTTTTTT
- | TRBJ2-7 | TRBV19 | CASSISHQTDTYSYEQYF | TGTGCCAGTAGTATCTCACATCAGACAGATACCTACTCCTACGAGCAGTACTTC